This T cell receptor beta chain was recorded in a study of cytomegalovirus exposure and HLA in healthy donors. General observations from the study: Per a later analysis, roughly 17,000 TCR beta sequences showed association with HLA alleles at 0.05 false discovery rate. In a later analysis, common viral pathogens appeared linked to several of the most significant clusters. A later analysis found most CMV-associated TCR beta chains apparently HLA-restricted.

In the PCR, 60 Vbeta and 13 Jbeta primers were used. Clones were read by immunoSEQ multiplex PCR, and TCRdb kept only the in-frame ones, dropping some. This sample yields more than 120,000 clones, of which roughly 76% are seen a single time; roughly 2.9% belongs to the top ten. Concerning this clone: What it binds is not known.

From germline, CDR1 is MNHNS and CDR2 SASEGT. The CDR3 length is 13 residues. Trimming cost V 8 bases and J 11 bases, with 21 bases left between them. Each donor's status was that of a healthy bone marrow donor. Sequenced input: PBMCs. The V call is TRBV6-1, the J call TRBJ1-1; D is perhaps TRBD1 (6 bases). The receptor comes from a woman in her 30s in good health and CMV-seronegative. CDR3: CASRFDRLNSAFF. CDR3 sequence (DNA): TGTGCCAGCCGATTCGACAGGTTGAACTCGGCTTTCTTT.